This section outlines one T cell receptor beta chain sequence together with its context. The data belong to a study of blood T cell repertoires in COVID-19. Study at large: Samples taken during acute and convalescent COVID-19 were collected in the United States, Italy and Spain. PBMCs, B-cell-depleted T cells, or T cells provided the cDNA or gDNA that made up the material.

CDR3 length: 15 amino acids. Trimming cost V 5 bases and J 4 bases; bases outside gene matches: 4. CDR1 is SGHTA, CDR2 FQGTGA, per germline. As handled by the study authors: Amplifying reference gene primers gave estimates of nucleated cell counts. Only in-frame clones appear in the TCRdb table, and some are missing; sequencing was by immunoSEQ multiplex PCR. The DNA was the basis for D and trimming; V, J and clone size are from that table. The sample includes 120,000 or so clones, around 78% of them seen just once. The clonotype originates from a man aged 65 to 85 with acute or convalescent COVID-19. The chain links TRBV7-3 to TRBJ2-3, with 12 positions matching TRBD2. The sequenced sample consisted of peripheral blood. CDR3 amino acids: CASSVSSGGADTQYF. CDR3 nucleotides: TGTGCCAGCAGCGTTTCTAGCGGGGGGGCAGATACGCAGTATTTT.